Listed below are T cell receptor beta chains from one sample, sequenced in a study of T cells in Graves' hyperthyroidism and ophthalmopathy. Each CDR3 protein gets one entry after TCRdb re-called the multiplex PCR reads with MiXCR. The table records nearly 600,000 distinct CDR3 sequences, approximately 15% of them present only once. The sequencing input was blood. All receptors derive from a woman in her 30s with Graves' hyperthyroidism that later progressed to Graves' ophthalmopathy. Both conserved end residues are part of each CDR3. Each record gives: V gene, J gene, D gene, clone size, CDR3 protein, CDR3 DNA. A D gene is named only where the DNA matches it firmly. Clone sizes are given selectively: once, few, many, or a class where the clone is expanded.

v_call: TRBV16; j_call: TRBJ2-7; d_call: TRBD1; clone_size: -; cdr3_aa: CASSQTPTGTYEQYF; cdr3_nt: TGTGCCAGCAGCCAAACACCGACAGGGACCTACGAGCAGTACTTC
v_call: TRBV2; j_call: TRBJ1-2; d_call: -; clone_size: many; cdr3_aa: CASRQVQGGRGNYGYTF; cdr3_nt: TGTGCCAGCAGACAAGTCCAGGGAGGAAGGGGGAACTATGGCTACACCTTC
v_call: TRBV12-5; j_call: TRBJ1-3; d_call: -; clone_size: many; cdr3_aa: CASGRAAGVGNTIYF; cdr3_nt: TGTGCTAGTGGACGAGCGGCGGGGGTAGGAAACACCATATATTTT
v_call: TRBV19; j_call: TRBJ2-7; d_call: -; clone_size: many; cdr3_aa: CASSDRYEQYF; cdr3_nt: TGTGCCAGCAGTGACCGATACGAGCAGTACTTC
v_call: TRBV9; j_call: TRBJ1-3; d_call: -; clone_size: -; cdr3_aa: CASSPRMGNSGNTIYF; cdr3_nt: TGTGCCAGCAGCCCCAGGATGGGAAACTCTGGAAACACCATATATTTT
v_call: TRBV30; j_call: TRBJ1-1; d_call: -; clone_size: many; cdr3_aa: CAWSVRGGTEAFF; cdr3_nt: TGTGCCTGGAGTGTACGGGGGGGCACTGAAGCTTTCTTT
v_call: TRBV27; j_call: TRBJ1-2; d_call: -; clone_size: few; cdr3_aa: CASSEQGLGNYGYTF; cdr3_nt: TGTGCCAGCAGTGAACAGGGCCTCGGTAACTATGGCTACACCTTC
v_call: TRBV6-1; j_call: TRBJ1-5; d_call: -; clone_size: few; cdr3_aa: CASSERGAQPQHF; cdr3_nt: TGTGCCAGCAGTGAAAGGGGCGCACAGCCCCAGCATTTT
v_call: TRBV10-3; j_call: TRBJ2-7; d_call: -; clone_size: -; cdr3_aa: CAISELSNEDYEQYF; cdr3_nt: TGTGCCATCAGTGAGTTGTCAAATGAGGACTACGAGCAGTACTTC
v_call: TRBV7-6; j_call: TRBJ2-2; d_call: -; clone_size: many; cdr3_aa: CASSLVATGELFF; cdr3_nt: TGTGCCAGCAGCTTAGTGGCAACCGGGGAGCTGTTTTTT
v_call: TRBV6-5; j_call: TRBJ1-6; d_call: -; clone_size: many; cdr3_aa: CASSYGPGLGLHF; cdr3_nt: TGTGCCAGCAGTTACGGGCCAGGACTGGGCCTCCACTTT
v_call: TRBV5-1; j_call: TRBJ1-3; d_call: -; clone_size: few; cdr3_aa: CASSLGSGLSSGNTIYF; cdr3_nt: TGCGCCAGCAGCTTGGGCTCAGGGTTGAGCTCTGGAAACACCATATATTTT
v_call: TRBV7-9; j_call: TRBJ2-6; d_call: -; clone_size: many; cdr3_aa: CASTRDPGSGANVLTF; cdr3_nt: TGTGCCAGCACCAGGGACCCTGGCTCTGGGGCCAACGTCCTGACTTTC
v_call: TRBV7-9; j_call: TRBJ2-1; d_call: -; clone_size: many; cdr3_aa: CASSYGYNEQFF; cdr3_nt: TGTGCCAGCAGCTACGGATACAATGAGCAGTTCTTC
v_call: TRBV7-3; j_call: TRBJ1-1; d_call: TRBD1; clone_size: -; cdr3_aa: CASRAGTGGAAFF; cdr3_nt: TGTGCCAGCAGGGCCGGGACAGGGGGGGCAGCTTTCTTT
v_call: TRBV5-8; j_call: TRBJ2-7; d_call: -; clone_size: -; cdr3_aa: CASSLLGGPRQRSYEQYF; cdr3_nt: TGTGCCAGCAGCTTGTTGGGGGGTCCCCGTCAGAGGTCCTACGAGCAGTACTTC
v_call: TRBV10-3; j_call: TRBJ2-2; d_call: -; clone_size: many; cdr3_aa: CAIGVQAGLNTGELFF; cdr3_nt: TGTGCCATCGGGGTCCAGGCAGGGCTGAACACCGGGGAGCTGTTTTTT
v_call: TRBV15; j_call: TRBJ2-1; d_call: TRBD1; clone_size: many; cdr3_aa: CATSSGQGKGNEQFF; cdr3_nt: TGTGCCACCAGCAGTGGACAGGGCAAGGGGAATGAGCAGTTCTTC
v_call: TRBV7-2; j_call: TRBJ1-2; d_call: -; clone_size: many; cdr3_aa: CASSGKTGRSSYGYTF; cdr3_nt: TGTGCCAGCAGCGGAAAGACGGGACGGAGCTCCTATGGCTACACCTTC
v_call: TRBV6-1; j_call: TRBJ2-5; d_call: TRBD2; clone_size: few; cdr3_aa: CASMELLLAVSQETQYF; cdr3_nt: TGTGCCAGCATGGAACTCTTACTAGCGGTGTCTCAAGAGACCCAGTACTTC
v_call: TRBV14; j_call: TRBJ2-1; d_call: -; clone_size: many; cdr3_aa: CASSHGSSYNEQFF; cdr3_nt: TGTGCCAGCAGCCATGGTAGCTCCTACAATGAGCAGTTCTTC
v_call: TRBV7-2; j_call: TRBJ2-7; d_call: TRBD2; clone_size: -; cdr3_aa: CASSPTKFGTSGYEQYF; cdr3_nt: TGTGCCAGCAGCCCTACTAAATTCGGGACTAGCGGCTACGAGCAGTACTTC
v_call: TRBV24-1; j_call: TRBJ1-5; d_call: -; clone_size: -; cdr3_aa: CATQQGWGIQPQHF; cdr3_nt: TGTGCCACTCAACAGGGTTGGGGGATACAGCCCCAGCATTTT
v_call: TRBV6-2/TRBV6-3; j_call: TRBJ1-6; d_call: -; clone_size: few; cdr3_aa: CASSPPRGFGSPLHF; cdr3_nt: TGTGCCAGCAGTCCTCCGAGGGGATTTGGGTCACCCCTCCACTTT
v_call: TRBV20-1; j_call: TRBJ1-2; d_call: -; clone_size: many; cdr3_aa: CSASIREWSYTF; cdr3_nt: TGCAGTGCTAGTATTAGGGAGTGGAGCTACACCTTC
v_call: TRBV2; j_call: TRBJ2-5; d_call: -; clone_size: many; cdr3_aa: CASSVGGGTLKETQYF; cdr3_nt: TGTGCCAGCAGTGTCGGGGGCGGAACTCTCAAAGAGACCCAGTACTTC